This T cell receptor (beta chain) came from a study of shared clonotypes between healthy human individuals (TCRdb year 2020). Regarding the study in general: A couple of women and three men aged 18 to 49 years were included in the cohort. To estimate repertoire size and how much clonotypes are shared between individuals, the study performed deep sequencing of blood TCR repertoires from 4 to 6 healthy adults. Between about 0.9 and 9 billion PBMCs per donor were obtained by leukapheresis. Per donor, three plates each were used for CD4 naive and CD4 memory, two for CD8 naive, and one for CD8 memory. Different laboratories and diverse techniques were used to prepare libraries and sequence TCR repertoires, to increase sequencing depth and limit assay-specific biases.

Results the study describes overall, beyond this receptor: Only blood was sampled, and tissue TCR repertoires likely differ from those in blood. Pairwise subsampling indicated that sequencing depth was expected to affect the degree of clonotype sharing among donors. Incomplete sequencing was indicated by rarefaction of sorted-subset datasets, despite the large sequencing depth. Higher generation probabilities were observed for clonotypes shared by all four sorted-subset donors than for non-shared clonotypes. Roughly 5.2% of naive CD4, 3.5% of naive CD8, roughly 2.4% of memory CD4, and 0.4% of memory CD8 clonotypes were shared across several donors. The small number of donors limited the genetic and exposure-history diversity represented. Naive subsets generally had larger estimated clonotype richness than memory subsets.

Donors were healthy HIV-negative adults with no recently reported acute infections or vaccinations. All donors were Caucasian adults living in Nashville, Tennessee, USA. Magnetic negative selection was used to enrich CD4+ T cells, after which naive cells were positively selected on CD45RA and the negative fraction became the memory subset. After blood collection by leukapheresis, PBMCs were isolated using Ficoll-Histopaque density gradient centrifugation and then cryopreserved in the vapor phase of liquid nitrogen. Analytical flow cytometry was used to check the purity and quantity of every magnetically sorted T cell population. Genomic DNA was isolated from each sorted fraction and quantified by UV absorbance on a Nanodrop 2000c. In regard to this clone: What antigen it recognizes has not been identified. No much larger clone exists at a distance of one base, and base qualities are not known.

The germline V gene (reference sequence) supplies CDR1 LNHDA and CDR2 SQIVND. CDR3 length: 16 amino acids, cysteine to phenylalanine. The read is trimmed to its CDR3 DNA, 48 bases read in frame from base 1. V is reduced by 4 bases and J by 8 bases, leaving a spacing of 21 bases between them. Using the deep immunoSEQ assay, multiplex PCR amplified TCR CDR3 regions from genomic DNA. Extracted genomic DNA from each cell subset was distributed evenly across all wells of several immunoSEQ 96-well plates, and each plate was treated as a replicate. For sorted subsets, 150 to 250 ng genomic DNA, equal to some 30,000 T cell genomes, was loaded into each replicate PCR. Purified libraries were measured with a Qubit 3.0 fluorometer, size-checked on a Bioanalyzer 2100, and measured again with the KAPA Library Quantification kit. Every immunoSEQ 96-well plate was sequenced on a separate single-read 150-cycle Illumina NextSeq 550 flow cell. The authors processed their data as follows. Because the immunoSEQ output held only junctional sequences and lacked quality scores, the filtering could not match the filtering applied to full-length reads. Sequences were annotated with PyIR, a Python wrapper for IgBLAST v1.9, and V/J genes and CDR3 were assigned using IMGT germline references. Any read was removed if the V/J assignment was weak (E-value above 1e-6), the CDR3 was missing, or the read contained stop codons, out-of-frame junctions, or ambiguous translated residues. V3J clonotypes were defined as sequences sharing the same inferred V gene, J gene, and CDR3 amino acid sequence. The percentage overlap between two repertoires was calculated by dividing the number of shared unique clonotypes by the size of the smaller repertoire. Repertoire richness was assessed with RTK rarefaction, the Chao1 estimator, and Recon v2.1 estimates of unobserved clonotypes. Generation probabilities were computed with OLGA for all TCRbeta clonotypes obtained by the gDNA method from four donors. The source is immuneACCESS, and TCRdb retained only in-frame sequences with V and J called. Part of the clones is not carried over; for the studies checked, unresolved V genes explain less than half of this, and the remainder is unexplained. V and J calls and clone size are given by that table; D and trimming were obtained from the DNA. The sample table shows 2 million to 3 million clones, and under 95% are seen once. The leading ten clones occupy approximately 0.36% of the sample.

This receptor was obtained from a man aged 18 to 29 in good health. Some clones in this sample may be carry-over from other donors' samples. Sequenced sample: naive CD4+ T cells from PBMCs. The cell subset or site label, read with the paper, signifies: CD45RA+ positively selected. The rearrangement combines TRBV19 with TRBJ2-1, with a weak D call of TRBD2 (6 bases match). The nucleotides read TGTGCCAGTAGTAAGGGAGGAGGCCACGAATTGGATGAGCAGTTCTTC. This yields the protein CASSKGGGHELDEQFF.